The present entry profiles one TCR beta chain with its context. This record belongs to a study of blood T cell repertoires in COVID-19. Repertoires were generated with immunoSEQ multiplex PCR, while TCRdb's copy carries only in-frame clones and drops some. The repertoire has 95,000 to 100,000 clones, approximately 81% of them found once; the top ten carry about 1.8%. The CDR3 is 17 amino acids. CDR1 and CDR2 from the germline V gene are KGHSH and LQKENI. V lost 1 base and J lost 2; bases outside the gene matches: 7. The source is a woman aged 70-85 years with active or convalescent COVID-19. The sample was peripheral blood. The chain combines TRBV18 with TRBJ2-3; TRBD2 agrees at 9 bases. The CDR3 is CASSPRLAGSFTDTQYF. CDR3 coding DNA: TGTGCCAGCTCACCACGCCTAGCGGGGAGCTTCACAGATACGCAGTATTTT.